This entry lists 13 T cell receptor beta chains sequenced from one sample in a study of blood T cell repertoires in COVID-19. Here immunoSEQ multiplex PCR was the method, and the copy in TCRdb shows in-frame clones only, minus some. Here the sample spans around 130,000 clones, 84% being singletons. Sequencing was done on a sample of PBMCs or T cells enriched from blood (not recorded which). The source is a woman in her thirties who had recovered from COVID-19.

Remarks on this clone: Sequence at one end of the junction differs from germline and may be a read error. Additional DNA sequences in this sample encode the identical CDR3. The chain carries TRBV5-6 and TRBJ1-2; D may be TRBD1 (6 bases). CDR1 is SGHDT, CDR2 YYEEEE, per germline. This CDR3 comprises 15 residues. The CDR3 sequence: CARSLGGGGYYGYTF. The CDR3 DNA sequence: TGCGCCCGCAGCTTGGGCGGGGGGGGCTACTATGGCTACACCTTC.

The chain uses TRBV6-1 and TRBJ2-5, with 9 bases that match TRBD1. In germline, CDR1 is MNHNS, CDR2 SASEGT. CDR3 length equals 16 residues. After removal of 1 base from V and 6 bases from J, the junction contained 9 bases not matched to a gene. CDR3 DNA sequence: TGTGCCAGCAGTGAAGATGGCGGGACAGGGAGTAAGACCCAGTACTTC. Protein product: CASSEDGGTGSKTQYF.

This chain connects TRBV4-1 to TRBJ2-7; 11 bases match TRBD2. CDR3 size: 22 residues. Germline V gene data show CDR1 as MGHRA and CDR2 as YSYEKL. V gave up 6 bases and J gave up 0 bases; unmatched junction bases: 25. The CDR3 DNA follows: TGCGCCAGCAGTCTCCGAGAGGGGGGAGACTCTAGCGGGAGGCCGAGCTCCTACGAGCAGTACTTC. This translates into CASSLREGGDSSGRPSSYEQYF.

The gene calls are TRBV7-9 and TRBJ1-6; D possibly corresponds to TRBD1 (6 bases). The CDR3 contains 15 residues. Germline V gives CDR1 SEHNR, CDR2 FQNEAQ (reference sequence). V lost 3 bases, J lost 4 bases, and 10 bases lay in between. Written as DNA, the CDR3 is TGTGCCAGCAGCTTCAGGGGTAATTATAATTCACCCCTCCACTTT. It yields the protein CASSFRGNYNSPLHF.

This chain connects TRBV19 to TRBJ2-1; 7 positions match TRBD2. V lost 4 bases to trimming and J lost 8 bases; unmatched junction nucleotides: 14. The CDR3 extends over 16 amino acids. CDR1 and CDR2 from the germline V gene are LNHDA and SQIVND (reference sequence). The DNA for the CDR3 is TGTGCCAGTAGTACCAACGTGGCGGGAGTATTCTATGAGCAGTTCTTC. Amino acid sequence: CASSTNVAGVFYEQFF. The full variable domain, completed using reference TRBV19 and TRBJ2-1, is DGGITQSPKYLFRKEGQNVTLSCEQNLNHDAMYWYRQDPGQGLRLIYYSQIVNDFQKGDIAEGYSVSREKKESFPLTVTSAQKNPTAFYLCASSTNVAGVFYEQFFGPGTRLTVL.

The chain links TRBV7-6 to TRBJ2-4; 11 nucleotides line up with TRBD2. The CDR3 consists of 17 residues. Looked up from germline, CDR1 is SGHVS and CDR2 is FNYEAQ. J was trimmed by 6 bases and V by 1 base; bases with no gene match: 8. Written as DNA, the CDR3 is TGTGCCAGCAGCTTAGTGGATTCTAGCGGGGGGTTAAACATTCAGTACTTC. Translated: CASSLVDSSGGLNIQYF.

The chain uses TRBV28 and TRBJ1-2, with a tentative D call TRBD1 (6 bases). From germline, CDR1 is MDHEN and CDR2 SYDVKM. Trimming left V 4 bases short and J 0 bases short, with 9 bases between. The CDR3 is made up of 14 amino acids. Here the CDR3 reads CASSSTGPNYGYTF. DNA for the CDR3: TGTGCCAGCAGTTCGACAGGTCCTAACTATGGCTACACCTTC.

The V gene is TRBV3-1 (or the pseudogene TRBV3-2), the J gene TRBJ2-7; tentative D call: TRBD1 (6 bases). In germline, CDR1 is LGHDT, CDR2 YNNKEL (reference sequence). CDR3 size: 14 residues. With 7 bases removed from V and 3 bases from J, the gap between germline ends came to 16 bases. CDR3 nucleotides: TGTGCCAGCAAGGACAGTGGTGTTCTCTACGAGCAGTACTTC. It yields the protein CASKDSGVLYEQYF.

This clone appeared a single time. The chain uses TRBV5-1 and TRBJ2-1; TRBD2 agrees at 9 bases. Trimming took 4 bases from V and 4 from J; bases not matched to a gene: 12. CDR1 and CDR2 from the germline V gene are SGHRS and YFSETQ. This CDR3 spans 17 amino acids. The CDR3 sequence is CASSLDTLGLAYNEQFF. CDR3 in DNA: TGCGCCAGCAGCCTGGACACCTTGGGACTAGCATACAATGAGCAGTTCTTC.

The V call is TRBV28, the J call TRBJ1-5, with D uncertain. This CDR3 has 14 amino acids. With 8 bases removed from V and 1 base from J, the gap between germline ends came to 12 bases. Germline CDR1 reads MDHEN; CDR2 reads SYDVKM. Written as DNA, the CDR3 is TGTGCCAGCGAACAGCATCTAAGCAATCAGCCCCAGCATTTT. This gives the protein CASEQHLSNQPQHF.

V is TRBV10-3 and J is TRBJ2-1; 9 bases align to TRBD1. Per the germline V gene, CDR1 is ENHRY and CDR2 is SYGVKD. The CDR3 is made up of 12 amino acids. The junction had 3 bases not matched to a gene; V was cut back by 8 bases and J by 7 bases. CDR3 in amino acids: CAIGTGRNEQFF. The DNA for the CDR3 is TGTGCCATCGGGACAGGGAGGAATGAGCAGTTCTTC.

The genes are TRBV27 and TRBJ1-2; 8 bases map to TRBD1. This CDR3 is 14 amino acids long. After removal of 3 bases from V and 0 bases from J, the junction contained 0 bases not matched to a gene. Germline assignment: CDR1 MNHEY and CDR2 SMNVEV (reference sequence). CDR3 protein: CASSLTGANYGYTF. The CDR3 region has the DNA TGTGCCAGCAGTTTGACAGGGGCTAACTATGGCTACACCTTC.

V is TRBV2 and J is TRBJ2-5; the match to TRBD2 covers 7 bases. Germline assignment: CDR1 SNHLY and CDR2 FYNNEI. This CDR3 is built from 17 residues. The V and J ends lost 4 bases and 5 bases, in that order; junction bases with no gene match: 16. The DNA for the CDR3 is TGTGCCAGCAGTGGTGGATTTTTAGCGGGTCTACGTGAGACCCAGTACTTC. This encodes CASSGGFLAGLRETQYF.